Listed here is a single T cell receptor (beta chain). Its antigen remains undetermined. Base quality data are lacking; no much larger clone is found one base away. Libraries were made using PCR. TCR sequencing of DNA from cultured CD4+ T cells used the Oncomine TCR Beta short-read assay at the Johns Hopkins FTIC core. The QIAamp micro DNA kit was used to extract genomic DNA from the cultured CD4+ T cells. Oncomine TCR Beta libraries made from cultured CD4+ T cells were pooled using unique dual indexes and sequenced on an Illumina iSeq 100. Turning to the authors' computational methods: Non-productive sequences were filtered out, and CDR3s that did not start with C, did not end with F or W, or were shorter than 7 amino acids were discarded. Antigen-specific clonotypes were identified using the MANAFEST web application through comparison of peptide-stimulated wells with reference and other culture wells. For a clone to be called positive, the clone needed an FDR below 0.05, an odds ratio above 5, and a productive frequency above 0.1% in at least two of three replicate wells. A clonotype was classed as cross-reactive if the clonotype showed significant expansion both in SARS-CoV-2 spike wells and in at least one common cold coronavirus spike condition. Using R version 3.6.1, CDR3 homology was evaluated through Levenshtein distances (stringdist) along with unrooted phylogenetic trees (ape). In TCRdb, the public reads were trimmed at Q25 with fastp and aligned with MiXCR, with productive beta chains retained. Rows with a matching CDR3 protein are joined into one entry that keeps the most common DNA and genes. The V and J calls and clone size come from TCRdb's table, not from the authors' own analysis. This sample comprises 15,000 to 20,000 distinct CDR3 sequences, approximately 57% of them detected only once. Approximately 12% of the sample goes to the ten largest clones.

The meaning of the sample's treatment or condition label: roughly 10-day PBMC culture with coronavirus spike peptide pools or control peptides (ViraFEST assay). The study used the ViraFEST assay, which expanded antigen-specific T cells with peptide pools and then identified expanded clonotypes by TCR sequencing. The convalescent patients' positive SARS-CoV-2 PCR tests were from March to December 2020, which was before the Alpha, Beta and Delta variants emerged in the United States. Each well held around 2 million PBMCs cultured with 9 to 10 ug/ml peptide pools in IMDM containing around 4.5% human AB serum and 10 IU/ml IL-2. Half of the culture medium was replaced with fresh IL-2-containing medium on days 3 and 7. CD4+ T cells were isolated after about nine days of culture through negative selection using the EasySep CD4+ T cell isolation kit. PBMCs were separated from whole blood using Ficoll-Paque Plus gradient centrifugation and then either used fresh or cryopreserved at -140C. Culture conditions were generally each tested in triplicate wells.

Via the germline V gene (reference sequence), CDR1 is DFQATT and CDR2 SNEGSKA. The CDR3 spans 12 residues, from the cysteine through the phenylalanine. The sequence is cut down to CDR3 DNA, 36 bases in frame from base 1. The germline ends are 4 bases apart after V is trimmed by 0 bases and J by 4 bases. These data are taken from a study of vaccination and CD4 T cells after COVID-19 (dated 2022 in TCRdb). In the study overall: Convalescent patients had a positive SARS-CoV-2 result on nasal swab PCR, and of these patients, several had mild disease and one had severe disease. The convalescent cohort included six males and four females, with two Hispanic individuals, seven Caucasians, two Asians and one multiracial person. Two doses of either the Pfizer-BioNTech BNT162b2 vaccine (n=8) or the Moderna mRNA-1273 vaccine (n=2) were administered to participants. Post-COVID blood samples were collected from convalescent patients a median of around 100 days after diagnosis, with a range of about 35 to 180 days. Post-vaccine blood samples were obtained a median of around 74 days after the second vaccine dose, with a range of roughly 14 to 241 days. Overlapping spike peptide pools from SARS-CoV-2 and from the common cold coronaviruses HCoV-NL63, HCoV-OC43 and HCoV-229E were used as culture stimuli. Control cultures used a CEFX viral epitope pool as positive control, an HIV-1 Nef peptide pool as negative control, or no peptide. In roughly 10 COVID-19 convalescent patients and a few infection-naive healthy vaccine recipients, the spike-specific CD4+ TCR repertoire before mRNA vaccination was compared with the repertoire after mRNA vaccination.

Study-wide conclusions, independent of this receptor: Of the vaccine-specific clones in convalescent patients, 304 of 307, or nearly all, reacted only to SARS-CoV-2 spike and did not cross-react with common cold coronaviruses. In convalescent patients, a median approximately 86% of post-vaccine SARS-CoV-2-reactive clones were detected only after vaccination, suggesting vaccine-specific priming. Relatively few convalescent patients were included in the study, and early timepoints after natural infection were not analyzed. The median count of SARS-CoV-2-reactive clonotypes went up from some 23 after infection to 38 after vaccination, although the change was not significant.

This TCR came from a human donor who had recovered from COVID-19. The sequence links TRBV20-1 to TRBJ1-5; there is no confident call for the D gene. The sequencing input was CD4+ T cells from blood, cultured in vitro. The CDR3 protein sequence reads: CSARDGNQPQHF. Here is the DNA: TGCAGTGCTAGAGACGGGAATCAGCCCCAGCATTTT.